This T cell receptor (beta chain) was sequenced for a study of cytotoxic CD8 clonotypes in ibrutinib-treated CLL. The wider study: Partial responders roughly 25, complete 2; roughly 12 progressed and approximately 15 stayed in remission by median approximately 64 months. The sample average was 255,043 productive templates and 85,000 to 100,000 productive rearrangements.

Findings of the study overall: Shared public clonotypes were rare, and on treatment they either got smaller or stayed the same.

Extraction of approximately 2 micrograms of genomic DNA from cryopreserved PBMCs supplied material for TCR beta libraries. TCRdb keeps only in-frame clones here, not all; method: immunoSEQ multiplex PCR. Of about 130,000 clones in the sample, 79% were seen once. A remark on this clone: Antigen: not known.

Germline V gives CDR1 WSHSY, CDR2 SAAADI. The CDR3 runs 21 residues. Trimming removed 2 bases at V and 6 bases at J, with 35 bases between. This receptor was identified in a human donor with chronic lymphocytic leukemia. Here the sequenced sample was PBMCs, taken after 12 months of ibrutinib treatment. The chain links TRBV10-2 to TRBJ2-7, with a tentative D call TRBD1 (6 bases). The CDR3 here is CASSETFETRLKTGNFSEQYF. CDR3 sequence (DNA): TGCGCCAGCAGTGAGACTTTTGAAACTCGCCTAAAAACAGGGAACTTCTCCGAGCAGTACTTC.